Listed below are T cell receptor beta chains from one sample, sequenced in a study of cytomegalovirus exposure and HLA in healthy donors. Repertoires were generated with immunoSEQ multiplex PCR, while TCRdb's copy carries only in-frame clones and drops some. This repertoire shows fewer than 200,000 clones, roughly 84% found once; its top ten account for approximately 1.6%. Sequencing used PBMCs. All receptors derive from a male donor in good health and CMV-seronegative. CDR3s include the opening cysteine and the closing phenylalanine or tryptophan. The D gene is left open where the match is weak. The size field is filled for only some rows; it gives once, few, many or a size class.

>TRBV6-1|TRBD2|NA|TRBJ2-1
TGTGCCAGCATCCGGTTGCGGGAGGGCCTAGGAACTGAGTTCTTC
CASIRLREGLGTEFF
>TRBV7-8|TRBD2|NA|TRBJ2-3
TGTGCCAGCAGCTTAGGGCTAGCGGGTACAGATACGCAGTATTTT
CASSLGLAGTDTQYF
>TRBV6-1|TRBD1|NA|TRBJ2-7
TGTGCCACAGACCTTCGGGACAGGGTGTACGAGCAGTACTTC
CATDLRDRVYEQYF
>TRBV11-1|NA|NA|TRBJ2-1
TGTGCCAGCAGCTCCACTCCCTACAATGAGCAGTTCTTC
CASSSTPYNEQFF
>TRBV5-1|NA|few|TRBJ2-7
TGCGCCAGCAGTCGCCTTGAGGGGACTTTTGGAGAGCAGTACTTC
CASSRLEGTFGEQYF
>TRBV11-2|NA|NA|TRBJ1-4
TGTGCCAGCAGGGCAACAGGGAGCGCTAATGAAAAACTGTTTTTT
CASRATGSANEKLFF
>TRBV15|NA|NA|TRBJ1-2
TGTGCCACCAGGCTCTCGGCAGGGGACTATGGCTACACCTTC
CATRLSAGDYGYTF
>TRBV5-5|NA|few|TRBJ1-1
TGCGCCAGCAGCCAAGGAGGCCGTTGGGATGAAGCTTTCTTT
CASSQGGRWDEAFF
>TRBV9|TRBD2|NA|TRBJ2-7
TGTGCCAGCAGCGTAGGGGCGGGGGGGGGCGAGCAGTACTTC
CASSVGAGGGEQYF
>TRBV19|NA|NA|TRBJ1-6
TGTGCCAGTAGCATCCCACAGGGATCGCCCCACTTT
CASSIPQGSPHF
>TRBV5-5|TRBD1|NA|TRBJ1-5
TGTGCCAGCAGCCCACGGGACAGGGTTCAGCCCCAGCATTTT
CASSPRDRVQPQHF
>TRBV27|TRBD2|NA|TRBJ2-5
TGTGCCAGCAGTATCACACTAGCGGGGAGGGTAAAGACCCAGTACTTC
CASSITLAGRVKTQYF
>TRBV19|NA|NA|TRBJ1-5
TGTGCCAGTAAGGTCGGGGATAGAGACAATCAGCCCCAGCATTTT
CASKVGDRDNQPQHF
>TRBV4-3|TRBD2|NA|TRBJ2-2
TGCGCCAGCAGCCAAGCGGTACTCAGCGGGACGAACACCGGGGAGCTGTTTTTT
CASSQAVLSGTNTGELFF
>TRBV6-6|NA|NA|TRBJ1-4
TGTCTGGCAGGGCCCCTTGAAAAACTGTTTTTT
CLAGPLEKLFF
>TRBV19|NA|NA|TRBJ2-7
TGTGCCAGTAGTACTCCAAACGGACTCTCCTACGAGCAGTACTTC
CASSTPNGLSYEQYF
>TRBV9|NA|NA|TRBJ1-2
TGTGCCAGCAGCGTAGAAGTGACAGGCCTTGGCTACACCTTC
CASSVEVTGLGYTF
>TRBV6-5|NA|NA|TRBJ1-5
TGTGCCAGCAGTTATGGGGCTAATAGCAATCAGCCCCAGCATTTT
CASSYGANSNQPQHF
>TRBV9|NA|NA|TRBJ2-5
TGTGCCAGCAGCGTAAATTCCTGGGCAGAAGAAGAGACCCAGTACTTC
CASSVNSWAEEETQYF
>TRBV4-1|NA|NA|TRBJ2-2
TGCGCCAGCAGAAAAGCAGGGTTATCAAACACCGGGGAGCTGTTTTTT
CASRKAGLSNTGELFF
>TRBV4-3|TRBD2|NA|TRBJ2-1
TGCGCCAGCGGCCTCCGACTAGCGGCCAACGGCTACAATGAGCAGTTCTTC
CASGLRLAANGYNEQFF
>TRBV11-2|TRBD2|NA|TRBJ2-1
TGTGCCAGCAGCTTCCTAGCGGGGTCTAGCTCCTACAATGAGCAGTTCTTC
CASSFLAGSSSYNEQFF
>TRBV7-9|NA|once|TRBJ2-7
TGTTCCAGCAGCCCTTGGACAGATACCTACGAGCAGTACTTC
CSSSPWTDTYEQYF
>TRBV4-2|NA|few|TRBJ1-1
TGTGCCAGCAGCCCGCGGAGCATGAACACTGAAGCTTTCTTT
CASSPRSMNTEAFF
>TRBV15|NA|NA|TRBJ1-1
TGTGCCACCAGCTCGACCTGGACACCTGAGAACACTGAAGCTTTCTTT
CATSSTWTPENTEAFF
>TRBV9|NA|NA|TRBJ2-2
TGTGCCAGCAGCGCCCAGGGCCCCGGGGAGCTGTTTTTT
CASSAQGPGELFF
>TRBV7-9|TRBD1|NA|TRBJ2-5
TGTGCCAGCAGCCTTGGGACAGGGGGACGGGAGACCCAGTACTTC
CASSLGTGGRETQYF
>TRBV7-9|NA|few|TRBJ2-5
TGTGCCAGCAACAACCAAGAGACCCAGTACTTC
CASNNQETQYF
>TRBV11-2|NA|NA|TRBJ1-4
TGTGCCAGCAGCTTAGGAGGGGAGGTTCGGGGTGAAAAACTGTTTTTT
CASSLGGEVRGEKLFF
>TRBV27|TRBD1|NA|TRBJ1-2
TGTGCCAGCAGTATCCAGGGGGCTAACTATGGCTACACCTTC
CASSIQGANYGYTF
>TRBV6-6|NA|NA|TRBJ2-7
TGTGCCAGCACCCTAGTCCCTAGAGACCGAGGCGAGCAGTACTTC
CASTLVPRDRGEQYF
>TRBV19|NA|NA|TRBJ1-5
TGTGCCAGTACCTCAGGGAATCAGCCCCAGCATTTT
CASTSGNQPQHF
>TRBV19|TRBD1|NA|TRBJ2-4
TGTGCCAGTAGTCACCGGGACAGGGGGTACATTCAGTACTTC
CASSHRDRGYIQYF
>TRBV21-1|NA|NA|TRBJ2-7
TGTGCCAGCAGCAGCCGACTAGCTCCCTACGAGCAGTACTTC
CASSSRLAPYEQYF
>TRBV5-1|NA|NA|TRBJ1-2
TGCGCCAGCAGCTTGGAAGCGGCCACTTATGGCTACACCTTC
CASSLEAATYGYTF
>TRBV7-2|TRBD2|once|TRBJ2-3
TGTGCCAGCAAAACAAGCGGGGGGTACACAGATACGCAGTATTTT
CASKTSGGYTDTQYF
>TRBV6-1|NA|NA|TRBJ1-5
TGTGCCAGCAGTGATCTTGGAGCGAGGGCGGGCAATCAGCCCCAGCATTTT
CASSDLGARAGNQPQHF
>TRBV28|NA|NA|TRBJ1-2
TGTGCTAGCGGCCCGCCAGAGGTATCTGGCTACACCTTC
CASGPPEVSGYTF
>TRBV5-4|NA|few|TRBJ1-2
TGTGCCAGCAGCTTGTATACAGGGTTGGACTATGGCTACACCTTC
CASSLYTGLDYGYTF
>TRBV28|NA|NA|TRBJ1-5
TGTGCCAGCAGTCCCGGGACTTTCAGCAATCAGCCCCAGCATTTT
CASSPGTFSNQPQHF
>TRBV5-1|TRBD2|few|TRBJ2-3
TGCGCCAGCAGCCCGGGGACTAGCGGGAGGGCAGATACGCAGTATTTT
CASSPGTSGRADTQYF
>TRBV5-6|TRBD1|NA|TRBJ1-3
TGTGCCAGCAGCTTGGTGGCAGGGGGCTCTGGAAACACCATATATTTT
CASSLVAGGSGNTIYF
>TRBV5-6|NA|NA|TRBJ1-2
TGTGCCAGCAGCTTGGTCGGGCAGGGGACCTATGGCTACACCTTC
CASSLVGQGTYGYTF
>TRBV5-1|TRBD2|NA|TRBJ2-5
TGCGCCAGCAGCCCTACTATACTAGCGGACCAAGAGACCCAGTACTTC
CASSPTILADQETQYF
>TRBV10-3|TRBD1|NA|TRBJ2-5
TGTGCCATCAGTGAGAATGGCGTAGATGGGACAGGGGGCTGGGAGACCCAGTACTTC
CAISENGVDGTGGWETQYF
>TRBV29-1|NA|NA|TRBJ1-2
TGCAGCGTTGAAGTCCAGGCAAACTATGGCTACACCTTC
CSVEVQANYGYTF
>TRBV6-1|NA|NA|TRBJ1-6
TGTGCCAGCAGTGAAGCGTCGGGAAATTCACCCCTCCACTTT
CASSEASGNSPLHF
>TRBV2|NA|NA|TRBJ2-3
TGTGCCAGCAGCGGGACATTTTTGAGCACAGATACGCAGTATTTT
CASSGTFLSTDTQYF
>TRBV9|NA|NA|TRBJ1-1
TGTGCCAGCAGCGTAGGGCCAGGGATTAGTTATAACACTGAAGCTTTCTTT
CASSVGPGISYNTEAFF
>TRBV27|NA|NA|TRBJ2-2
TGTGCCAGCAGTTTCGGGGTTCCCGGGGAGCTGTTTTTT
CASSFGVPGELFF
>TRBV4-2|TRBD1|NA|TRBJ1-3
TGTGCCAGCAGCCAAGAACGTGGGACAGGGTCTGGAAACACCATATATTTT
CASSQERGTGSGNTIYF